This T cell receptor (beta chain) is drawn from a study of siplizumab effects on memory and regulatory T cells. Study-level findings and limits: Naive T cells, seemingly more diverse than memory cells, seemed major alloresponse contributors. No functional test confirmed suppression by proliferating siplizumab-culture Tregs.

Per sample, some 10^5 TCR templates were assayed. Sequencing was performed with immunoSEQ multiplex PCR; in TCRdb, only in-frame clones are kept and a portion is missing. The sample contains fewer than 120,000 clones, roughly 92% of which appear only once. Turning to this clone: The antigen remains unidentified.

The CDR3 is 13 residues long. V lost 4 bases to trimming and J lost 7 bases, with 10 bases between them. From germline, CDR1 is SGHAT and CDR2 FQDESV (reference sequence). The V call is TRBV11-1, the J call TRBJ2-2; D possibly corresponds to TRBD1 (6 bases). This clonotype originated in a human donor in good health. The specimen sequenced was CD4+ T cells sorted from blood. The CDR3 protein is CASSSQQGGELFF. The CDR3 region has the DNA TGTGCCAGCAGCTCGCAACAGGGCGGGGAGCTGTTTTTT. Variable domain in full (rest from reference TRBV11-1 and TRBJ2-2): EAEVAQSPRYKITEKSQAVAFWCDPISGHATLYWYRQILGQGPELLVQFQDESVVDDSQLPKDRFSAERLKGVDSTLKIQPAELGDSAMYLCASSSQQGGELFFGEGSRLTVL.